The 10 T cell receptor beta chains below come from one sample, sequenced in a study of T cell repertoires in aging, cancer and after chemotherapy. A mixed TRB-A/B primer pool amplified rearranged TRB by multiplex touch-down PCR. TCRdb itself ran the multiplex PCR reads through MiXCR, one entry per CDR3 protein. The sample consists of 1,800 or so distinct CDR3 sequences, roughly a third of them appearing once. TCR beta rearrangements were amplified from peripheral blood genomic DNA. Sequences were obtained from blood. The receptors shown here come from a human donor with a solid tumor.

This clonotype came up once. This chain uses TRBV20-1 with TRBJ1-1, with unresolved D. Germline V gene data show CDR1 as DFQATT and CDR2 as SNEGSKA (reference sequence). V was pared by 0 bases and J by 0 bases, with 5 bases between. This CDR3 contains 13 residues. CDR3 residues: CSARDRLNTEAFF. The CDR3 coding sequence is TGCAGTGCTAGAGACAGATTGAACACTGAAGCTTTCTTT.

The chain combines TRBV6-5 with TRBJ1-6, with unresolved D. Per germline, CDR1 MNHEY and CDR2 SVGAGI. The CDR3 runs 16 residues. Deletions cut 5 bases from V and 7 bases from J, with 18 bases between. CDR3: CASSPYSWEVNSPLHF. CDR3 DNA sequence: TGTGCCAGCAGTCCCTACTCGTGGGAAGTAAATTCACCCCTCCACTTT.

The chain is built from TRBV7-6 and TRBJ2-7, with 7 positions matching TRBD2. The CDR3 spans 17 residues. Germline CDR1 SGHVS, CDR2 FNYEAQ. With V trimmed by 1 base and J by 0 bases, 9 bases remained unmatched. In DNA, the CDR3 is TGTGCCAGCAGCTTAGGCGGAGTGGGGGGGAGCTCCTACGAGCAGTACTTC. Amino acids: CASSLGGVGGSSYEQYF. Full variable domain (remainder filled in from reference TRBV7-6 and TRBJ2-7): GAGVSQSPRYKVTKRGQDVALRCDPISGHVSLYWYRQALGQGPEFLTYFNYEAQQDKSGLPNDRFSAERPEGSISTLTIQRTEQRDSAMYRCASSLGGVGGSSYEQYFGPGTRLTVT.

Sample share makes this clonotype large (0.1 to 1%). The gene calls are TRBV11-1 and TRBJ2-7; D tentatively fits TRBD1 or TRBD2 (6 bases each). Trimming cost V 2 bases and J 3 bases, with 14 bases left between them. This CDR3 has 15 residues. In germline, CDR1 is SGHAT, CDR2 FQDESV (reference sequence). In DNA, the CDR3 is TGTGCCAGCAGCTTATTGCCGGGGGCCATCTACGAGCAGTACTTC. This gives the protein CASSLLPGAIYEQYF.

The chain couples TRBV12-3 or TRBV12-4 to TRBJ2-1; D is uncertain. The V end lost 6 bases, the J end lost 9 bases, and 9 bases lay between the germline ends. The CDR3 totals 11 residues. For the CDR3, the DNA is TGTGCCAGCAGCGACTCTCGTGAGCAGTTCTTC. This sequence encodes CASSDSREQFF.

The sample holds a few counts of this clonotype. This chain links TRBV6-5 with TRBJ1-2; 9 bases match TRBD1. CDR1 and CDR2 from the germline V gene are MNHEY and SVGAGI. This CDR3 contains 14 residues. With V trimmed by 6 bases and J by 8 bases, 10 bases remained unmatched. CDR3 protein: CASRQPGTGNGYTF. The CDR3 region has the DNA TGTGCCAGCAGACAGCCCGGGACAGGGAACGGCTACACCTTC.

This clonotype was recorded only once. This sequence joins TRBV28 and TRBJ1-2, with D tentatively TRBD1 (6 bases). Germline V gene data show CDR1 as MDHEN and CDR2 as SYDVKM. CDR3 length: 14 residues. Trimming shortened V by 6 bases and J by 7 bases, and 18 bases separated the two germline ends. CDR3 sequence (DNA): TGTGCCAGCAGCTCCCAACAGGGTTCGCGTGGCTACACCTTC. Residues: CASSSQQGSRGYTF.

The CDR3 DNA follows: TGTGCCAGTATCAGGAGCGGACAGGACAATCAGCCCCAGCATTTT. As protein: CASIRSGQDNQPQHF. J is TRBJ1-5 and V is TRBV19; 7 bases are shared with TRBD1. The CDR3 consists of 15 residues. The V gene end was trimmed by 7 bases and the J gene end by 3 bases; junction bases not matched to a gene: 9. Germline values: CDR1 LNHDA, CDR2 SQIVND (reference sequence).

This clonotype was seen more than once but under ten times. This chain connects TRBV11-2 to TRBJ2-6; maybe TRBD2 (5 bases). This CDR3 comprises 15 residues. Germline loops: CDR1 SGHAT, CDR2 FQNNGV. V was clipped by 5 bases and J by 4 bases, with 12 bases between them. Written as DNA, the CDR3 is TGTGCCAGCAGCGCCTTTATAGCGGGGGCCAACGTCCTGACTTTC. Translated, it gives CASSAFIAGANVLTF.

This sequence joins TRBV14 and TRBJ2-2; D remains unclear. The germline V gene encodes CDR1 SGHDN and CDR2 FVKESK. Between the trimmed V and J ends, which lost 1 base and 6 bases, there was a span of 6 bases. The CDR3 runs 13 residues. The CDR3 protein is CASSQVWAGELFF. CDR3 coding DNA: TGTGCCAGCAGCCAAGTCTGGGCCGGGGAGCTGTTTTTT.